This T cell receptor beta chain was obtained from a study of T cell repertoires in cytomegalovirus infection. About the research overall: Indications of both CMV infection and matching HLA type were provided by public TCR beta signatures.

V was clipped by 2 bases and J by 2 bases, with 12 bases between them. The CDR3 spans 14 residues. CDR1 and CDR2 (germline): SQVTM, ANQGSEA. General study results and limits: Of the TCR beta families, the public ones yielded a cumulative frequency that identified carriers of CMV plus the relevant HLA. Ex vivo, HLA-C-restricted CMV-specific TCR beta clonotypes prevailed over the rest of the response.

TCRdb redid the calling of the reads with MiXCR, one entry per CDR3 protein. The table has hundreds of thousands of distinct CDR3 sequences, 20% to 30% seen once. Turning to this clonotype: Its antigen is currently unknown.

This clonotype originated in a human donor in good health (CMV status not recorded). Some clones in this sample may be carry-over from other donors' samples. The sequencing sample was made of CD8+ T cells from PBMCs. The chain combines TRBV29-1 with TRBJ2-5; D is tentatively TRBD1 or TRBD2 (5 bases each). DNA for the CDR3: TGCAGCGTTGAACTCAGGGAGTTGCAAGAGACCCAGTACTTC. This gives the protein CSVELRELQETQYF.